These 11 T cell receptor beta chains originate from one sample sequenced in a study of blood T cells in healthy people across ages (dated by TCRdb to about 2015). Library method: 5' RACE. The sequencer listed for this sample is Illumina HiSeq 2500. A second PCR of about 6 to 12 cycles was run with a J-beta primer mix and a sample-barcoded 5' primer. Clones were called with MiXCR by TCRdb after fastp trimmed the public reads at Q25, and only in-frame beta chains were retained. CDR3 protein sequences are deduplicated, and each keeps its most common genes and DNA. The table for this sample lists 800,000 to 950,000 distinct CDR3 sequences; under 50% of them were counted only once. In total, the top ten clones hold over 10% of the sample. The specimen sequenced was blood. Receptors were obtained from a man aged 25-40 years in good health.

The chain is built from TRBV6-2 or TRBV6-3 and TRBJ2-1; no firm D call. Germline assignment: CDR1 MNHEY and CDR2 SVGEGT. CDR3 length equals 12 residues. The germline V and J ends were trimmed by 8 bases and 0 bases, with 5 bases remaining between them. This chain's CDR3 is CASFDSYNEQFF. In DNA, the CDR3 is TGTGCCAGCTTTGACTCCTACAATGAGCAGTTCTTC.

For the CDR3, the DNA is TGCAGTGCCAAACTCGGGGTTCCGCAGTTCTTC. Residues: CSAKLGVPQFF. The chain has TRBV20-1 and TRBJ2-1; perhaps TRBD2 as D (5 bases). From germline, CDR1 is DFQATT and CDR2 SNEGSKA (reference sequence). CDR3 length: 11 amino acids. V was trimmed by 6 bases and J by 12 bases, leaving 15 bases between them.

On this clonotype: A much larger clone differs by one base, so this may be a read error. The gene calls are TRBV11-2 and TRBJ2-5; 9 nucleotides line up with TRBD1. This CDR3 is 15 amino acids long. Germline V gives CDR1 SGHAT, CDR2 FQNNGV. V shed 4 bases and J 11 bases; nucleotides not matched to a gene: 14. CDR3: CASSSSDRGGDEQYF. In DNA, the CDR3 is TGTGCCAGCAGCTCTTCGGACAGGGGCGGGGATGAGCAGTACTTC.

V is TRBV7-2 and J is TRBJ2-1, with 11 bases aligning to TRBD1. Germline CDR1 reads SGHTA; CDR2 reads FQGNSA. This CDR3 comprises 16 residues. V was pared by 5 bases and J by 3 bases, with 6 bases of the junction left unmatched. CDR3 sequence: CASSPKGTGGYNEQFF. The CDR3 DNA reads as TGTGCCAGCAGCCCCAAGGGGACAGGGGGCTACAATGAGCAGTTCTTC.

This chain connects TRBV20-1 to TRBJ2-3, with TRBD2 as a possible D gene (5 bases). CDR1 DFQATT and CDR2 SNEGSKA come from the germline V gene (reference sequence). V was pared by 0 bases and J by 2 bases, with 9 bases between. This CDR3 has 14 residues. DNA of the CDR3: TGCAGTGCTAGAGAGGCGGGCTACACAGATACGCAGTATTTT. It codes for CSAREAGYTDTQYF.

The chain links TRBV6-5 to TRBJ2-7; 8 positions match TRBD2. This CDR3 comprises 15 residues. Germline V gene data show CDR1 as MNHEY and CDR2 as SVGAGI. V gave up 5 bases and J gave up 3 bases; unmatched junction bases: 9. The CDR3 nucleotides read TGTGCCAGCAGTACCAAAGCGGGGGCGGACTACGAGCAGTACTTC. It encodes CASSTKAGADYEQYF.

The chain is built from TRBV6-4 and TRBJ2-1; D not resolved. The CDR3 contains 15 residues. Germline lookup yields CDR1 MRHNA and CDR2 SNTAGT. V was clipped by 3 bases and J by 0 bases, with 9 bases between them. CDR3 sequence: CASSESAGSYNEQFF. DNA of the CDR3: TGTGCCAGCAGTGAGTCAGCCGGCTCCTACAATGAGCAGTTCTTC.

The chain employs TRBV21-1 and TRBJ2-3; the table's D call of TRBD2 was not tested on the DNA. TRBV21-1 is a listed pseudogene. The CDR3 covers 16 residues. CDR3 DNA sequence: TGTGCCAGCAGCACCCCTGCGGTTCCCGCGAGGGATACGCAGTATTTT. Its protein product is CASSTPAVPARDTQYF.

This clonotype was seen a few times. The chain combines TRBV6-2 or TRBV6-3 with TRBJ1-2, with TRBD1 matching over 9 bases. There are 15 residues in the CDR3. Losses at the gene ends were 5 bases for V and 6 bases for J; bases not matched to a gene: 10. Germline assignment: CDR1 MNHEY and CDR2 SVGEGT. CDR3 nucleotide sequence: TGTGCCAGCAGTCACCGGGACAGGGTCGGGAATGGCTACACCTTC. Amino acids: CASSHRDRVGNGYTF.

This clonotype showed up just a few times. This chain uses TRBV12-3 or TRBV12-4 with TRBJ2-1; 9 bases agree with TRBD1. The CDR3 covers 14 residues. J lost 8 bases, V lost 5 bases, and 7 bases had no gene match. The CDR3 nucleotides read TGTGCCAGCAGTCCACGGGACAGGGTGGATGAGCAGTTCTTC. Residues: CASSPRDRVDEQFF.

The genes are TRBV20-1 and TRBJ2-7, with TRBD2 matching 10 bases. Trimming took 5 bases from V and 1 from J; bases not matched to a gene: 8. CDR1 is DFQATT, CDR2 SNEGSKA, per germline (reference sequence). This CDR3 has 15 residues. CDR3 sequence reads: CSARTGTSESYEQYF. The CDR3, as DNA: TGCAGTGCTCGCACCGGGACTAGCGAATCCTACGAGCAGTACTTC.